This T cell receptor beta chain was sequenced for a study of cytomegalovirus exposure and HLA in healthy donors. Study observations and caveats: In terms of immune exposure information, only CMV serostatus was available. Relative to the roughly 690-donor mean, N-insertions were reportedly fewer in an Asian-associated ancestry cluster in a later analysis. A later analysis found TCR association rates differed by HLA locus, highest for DRB1 and lowest for HLA-C.

The V and J ends lost 0 bases and 4 bases, in that order; junction bases with no gene match: 4. The CDR3 length is 15 residues. CDR1 MGHDK and CDR2 SYGVNS come from the germline V gene. Of note for this clone: Its matching antigen is unknown.

The PCR had 60 Vbeta and 13 Jbeta primers. TCRdb's copy holds only in-frame clones and misses some; the assay was immunoSEQ multiplex PCR. The sample holds some 140,000 clones, around 80% seen once. The chain uses TRBV25-1 and TRBJ2-3; the match to TRBD2 covers 7 bases. The source is a young man in good health. The sample taken for sequencing was PBMCs. CDR3 protein: CASSEYLGRADTQYF. The CDR3 DNA follows: TGTGCCAGCAGTGAATATCTTGGGAGGGCAGATACGCAGTATTTT.